This section outlines one T cell receptor (beta chain) sequence together with its context. This clonotype was observed a few times. What antigen it recognizes has not been identified. Base qualities are not provided; no much larger clone lies one nucleotide away. The data were obtained in a study of neurological immune-mediated disorders (dated by TCRdb to the late 2010s). Context from the whole study: Among the roughly 35 multiple sclerosis patients, around 31 had relapsing-remitting MS and 3 had secondary progressive MS. The study compared peripheral blood TCR-beta repertoires of HTLV-I-associated myelopathy (HAM/TSP) patients, multiple sclerosis patients and healthy controls using UMI-based sequencing. The approximately 100 TCR-beta libraries included longitudinal samples, technical triplicates and paired sorted CD4+ and CD8+ T-cell subsets alongside PBMC samples. The cohort was made up of approximately 65 subjects, consisting of around 15 HAM/TSP patients, 35 or so multiple sclerosis patients and 20 healthy controls.

cDNA was synthesized by template-switch 5'RACE using a primer with a 10-nucleotide random unique molecular identifier that tagged each TCR transcript. Over 160 million TCR-beta sequences, covering 15-18 subjects, were produced in each sequencing run. The RNeasy kit was used to extract total RNA. The KAPA Real-time Library Amplification kit was used to amplify TCR-beta VDJ regions with primers for the TCR constant region and the 5'RACE anchor. A first PCR added sample indexes and Illumina adaptors, and a second PCR then raised library yield. After purification with Ampure beads, the TCR product of roughly 650 bp was size-selected on a 2% E-gel SizeSelection system. Library quality was checked on a Bioanalyzer, concentration was measured with Qubit, and libraries were quantified with the Kapa Library Quantification kit before pooling. An Illumina HiSeq 2500 sequenced the libraries paired-end 2 x 150 bp. To increase sequence diversity, 25-30% phiX was spiked into each library pool. Per the source publication's procedure: The quality-filtered reads were processed with the UMI-based MiGEC pipeline, whose error correction step removed more than 85% of the raw TCR sequences. IMGT germline references were used for alignment of VDJ genes, and clonotypes were defined by a unique CDR3 amino acid sequence together with V-J genes. Clonal expansion, Shannon diversity and CDR3 relatedness were evaluated with VDJtools (CalcPairwiseDistances, ClusterSamples), while phylogenetic trees were built in CLCbio workbench. Clones with at least 8 unique UMIs were defined as expanded, with this threshold being based on coefficient-of-variation modelling across technical triplicates. Through fastp at Q25 and MiXCR, TCRdb rebuilt clones from the public reads, retaining in-frame beta chains. Entries that share a CDR3 protein sequence are merged under the most common genes and DNA. V and J calls and clone size were set by TCRdb, not the authors. The sample contains approximately 50,000 distinct CDR3 sequences, 3% to 4.5% of them found a single time. In total, the top ten clones hold 6.5% of the sample.

Summary of the overall study and its limitations: Phylogenetic analysis grouped repertoires from 18 of 34 MS patients into a cluster of related CDR3 sequences, suggesting a possible repertoire-level signature. No association of the MS cluster with clinical or MRI features was observed, and the need for larger cohorts was stated by the authors. Expanded clones from different subjects shared no identical CDR3 amino acid sequences, which suggests that TCR-beta repertoires were private in all groups. TCR clonal expansion was highest in HAM/TSP patients and lowest in MS patients, with MS patients falling below even healthy controls.

V loses 2 bases of germline sequence and J loses 6 bases, and the interval between the two ends is 13 bases. Looking up the germline V gene (reference sequence) yields CDR1 LGHDT and CDR2 YNNKEL. The CDR3 contains 14 residues, cysteine and phenylalanine counted. Only the CDR3 DNA stays, 42 bases, in frame from base 1. For the unsorted PBMC libraries, 2 million PBMCs were stored in RNAlater at -80 degrees C until RNA extraction and were used to generate the libraries. The multiple sclerosis patients were enrolled in a US clinical protocol that used magnetic resonance imaging to evaluate disease progression. Peripheral blood was subjected to Ficoll-Hypaque density gradient centrifugation to isolate PBMCs, which were then cryopreserved in liquid nitrogen.

Sequenced input: PBMCs. Recombination connected TRBV3-1 to TRBJ1-1; no D gene call is confident. The sequence came from a man aged 55 to 69 with multiple sclerosis. The CDR3 here reads CASSQLSSSAEAFF. The DNA is TGTGCCAGCAGCCAATTGAGCTCGAGCGCTGAAGCTTTCTTT. This CDR3, with the reference TRBV3-1 and TRBJ1-1 proteins standing in past its ends, gives the full variable domain DTAVSQTPKYLVTQMGNDKSIKCEQNLGHDTMYWYKQDSKKFLKIMFSYNNKELIINETVPNRFSPKSPDKAHLNLHINSLELGDSAVYFCASSQLSSSAEAFFGQGTRLTVV.